A few counts support the clone carrying this T cell receptor beta chain. The data are from a study of blood T cell repertoires in COVID-19. Study information: From T cells, B-cell-depleted T cells, or PBMCs came the material, which was cDNA or gDNA.

Clones were sequenced by immunoSEQ multiplex PCR, and TCRdb holds only the in-frame ones, with some missing. The data hold roughly 47,000 clones, with approximately 82% observed a single time. The clonotype comes from a woman in her 70s with acute or convalescent COVID-19. Input material: peripheral blood.

The DNA of the CDR3 is TGTGCCAGCAACCGACAGGGGCCGAATCAGCCCCAGCATTTT. Its translation: CASNRQGPNQPQHF. This chain links TRBV28 with TRBJ1-5, with TRBD1 matching 8 bases. Per germline, CDR1 MDHEN and CDR2 SYDVKM. The CDR3 sequence is 14 residues long. J gave up 4 bases and V 7 bases, and 6 bases lay outside the gene matches.